The rows below give T cell receptor beta chains drawn from one sample of a study of blood T cell repertoires in COVID-19. Using immunoSEQ multiplex PCR, the repertoire was profiled, and TCRdb retains in-frame clones only, with some absent. The repertoire holds 200,000 to 300,000 clones, 80% to 85% seen once, with 4% to 5% in the top ten. Sequencing was carried out using peripheral blood. The origin of the receptors is a man in his 60s with acute or convalescent COVID-19. Each CDR3 is given with its conserved first and last residue. The order of the fields is D gene, V gene, J gene, clone size, CDR3 DNA, CDR3 protein. The D gene is left open where the match is weak. Clone size is given for some rows only: seen once, a few or many times, or a class if the clone is expanded.

.,TRBV6-2/TRBV6-3,TRBJ2-1,.,TGTGCCAGCAGCACTAGGCTAAACAATGAGCAGTTCTTC,CASSTRLNNEQFF
TRBD1,TRBV2,TRBJ2-6,.,TGTGCCAGCAGCCGAGAGACAGGGGCTCGTGGGGCCAACGTCCTGACTTTC,CASSRETGARGANVLTF
.,TRBV9,TRBJ1-2,.,TGTGCCAGCAGTTCGGACAGCTCCTATGGCTACACCTTC,CASSSDSSYGYTF
TRBD1,TRBV19,TRBJ2-7,.,TGTGCCAGTAGTAAGGACAGGGGGTCCTACGAGCAGTACTTC,CASSKDRGSYEQYF
TRBD2,TRBV10-3,TRBJ2-7,.,TGTGCCATCAGTGAGTCAATAGCGGGAGGATCCTACGAGCAGTACTTC,CAISESIAGGSYEQYF
.,TRBV5-4,TRBJ2-5,few,TGTGCCAGCAGCCCCCCGGGACTGCAAGATGGAGAGACCCAGTACTTC,CASSPPGLQDGETQYF
.,TRBV18,TRBJ1-2,.,TGTGCCAGCTCACCACCGGGCAGGTTTTCTTATGGCTACACCTTC,CASSPPGRFSYGYTF
TRBD1,TRBV6-2/TRBV6-3,TRBJ2-5,.,TGTGCCAGCAGCCCCATTGACAGGGAAGGGACCCAGTACTTC,CASSPIDREGTQYF
.,TRBV27,TRBJ1-2,few,TGTGCCAGCAGTTTAAGGCAGGGTGGGTCAGGAGGCTACACCTTC,CASSLRQGGSGGYTF
.,TRBV21-1,TRBJ2-2,.,TGTGCCAGCAGCAAAGGGCGGGCAGGGGGCATTATTAATGCCGGGGAGCTGTTTTTT,CASSKGRAGGIINAGELFF
.,TRBV11-2,TRBJ2-5,.,TGTGCCAGCAGCCAACGGACAGACCAAGAGACCCAGTACTTC,CASSQRTDQETQYF
TRBD1,TRBV6-4,TRBJ2-1,.,TGTGCCAGCAGTGACTCAGGACAGGGGTCTATAGATGAGCAGTTCTTC,CASSDSGQGSIDEQFF
.,TRBV29-1,TRBJ1-2,.,TGCAGCGCGGGGACACCCGTTCTTAACTATGGCTACACCTTC,CSAGTPVLNYGYTF
.,TRBV5-1,TRBJ2-5,few,TGCGCCAGCAGCCTCCAAGAGACCCAGTACTTC,CASSLQETQYF
.,TRBV19,TRBJ2-1,.,TGTGCCAGTATGAGTGAAACCGCGAGCTCCTACAATGAGCAGTTCTTC,CASMSETASSYNEQFF
.,TRBV28,TRBJ2-5,.,TGTGCCAGCAGTTTATTCACTACCCGTCCGGGATCCCAGTACTTC,CASSLFTTRPGSQYF
TRBD1,TRBV5-6,TRBJ1-2,.,TGTGCCAGCAGCTTGGTGGTGCAGGGGGCTAAACCACTGCCCTATGGCTACACCTTC,CASSLVVQGAKPLPYGYTF
TRBD2,TRBV12-3/TRBV12-4,TRBJ2-7,.,TGTGCCAGCAGGCGGGGGGCGCTCGGGCAGTACTTC,CASRRGALGQYF
.,TRBV5-1,TRBJ2-3,once,TGCGCCAGCAAAGGTTTTAGCGGCCACACAGATACGCAGTATTTT,CASKGFSGHTDTQYF
TRBD1,TRBV29-1,TRBJ1-1,.,TGCAGCGTTGAGCCCAGGGGGCAGGGCACTGAAGCTTTCTTT,CSVEPRGQGTEAFF
TRBD2,TRBV4-3,TRBJ2-1,.,TGCGCCAGCAGCCAAGGGGCCCTAGCGGGAGTTGCTACCTTGGACAATGAGCAGTTCTTC,CASSQGALAGVATLDNEQFF
TRBD2,TRBV28,TRBJ2-7,few,TGTGCCAGCAGTTTCCAACTAGCGGGAGAAGAAGACGAGCAGTACTTC,CASSFQLAGEEDEQYF
TRBD2,TRBV6-4,TRBJ2-3,few,TGTGCCAGCAGTGAGACCGGGACTAGCGGCACAGATACGCAGTATTTT,CASSETGTSGTDTQYF
.,TRBV28,TRBJ1-5,.,TGTGCCAGCAGGAAACAGCTGAGCAATCAGCCCCAGCATTTT,CASRKQLSNQPQHF